This entry lists 24 T cell receptor beta chains sequenced from one sample in a study of regulatory T cells in long-lasting Graves disease (TCRdb year 2021). Library construction relied on multiplex PCR. Sequencing was carried out with an Illumina HiSeq 4000. CDR3 regions were amplified by Arm-PCR with iRepertoire HTBI primers to construct TCR beta libraries. Through fastp at Q25 and MiXCR, TCRdb rebuilt clones from the public reads, retaining in-frame beta chains. Merged by CDR3 protein, the rows form single entries marked with the most common genes and DNA. In all, the sample holds hundreds of thousands of distinct CDR3 sequences, and about a fifth of those were seen once. The ten largest account for 7.8% of the sample. The sample's time point label, decoded: persistent/refractory GD, antithyroid drugs over 5 years with positive TRAb. For both TCR sequencing and RNA sequencing, RNA was extracted from PBMCs using TRIzol.

The sequenced sample was peripheral blood mononuclear cells (PBMCs), obtained when the disease was refractory, from a patient treated with antithyroid drugs. All receptors come from a female donor with Graves disease.

This clonotype has more than one count but fewer than ten. The rearrangement links TRBV7-9 to TRBJ1-2, with D unclear. V lost 3 bases to trimming and J lost 8 bases, with 10 bases between them. The germline V gene has CDR1 SEHNR and CDR2 FQNEAQ (reference sequence). The CDR3 is 12 residues long. The CDR3 protein is CASSFTPLGYTF. CDR3 bases: TGTGCCAGCAGCTTTACACCTCTGGGCTACACCTTC.

The chain carries TRBV6-1 and TRBJ2-7, with D possibly being TRBD1 (6 bases). Trimming removed 8 bases from V and 2 bases from J, with 16 bases in between. Looked up from germline, CDR1 is MNHNS and CDR2 is SASEGT. The CDR3 is 14 amino acids. The CDR3 sequence is CASSTSDSAYEQYF. In nucleotides, the CDR3 is TGTGCCAGCTCGACGTCGGACAGTGCCTACGAGCAGTACTTC.

CDR3 sequence (DNA): TGTGCCATCCGAACGGGGAGAGGAATGACTGAAGCTTTCTTT. It encodes CAIRTGRGMTEAFF. This chain links TRBV5-4 with TRBJ1-1; unclear D gene. The V and J ends lost 9 bases and 5 bases respectively, with 20 bases between them. The CDR3 loop spans 14 amino acids. The germline V gene has CDR1 SGHNT and CDR2 YYREEE (reference sequence).

The J gene is TRBJ2-1, the V gene TRBV4-1; D unresolved. CDR1 and CDR2 (germline): MGHRA, YSYEKL. CDR3 length: 12 residues. V lost 0 bases to trimming and J lost 8 bases, with 5 bases between them. The CDR3 nucleotides read TGCGCCAGCAGCCAAGAGGGTGATGAGCAGTTCTTC. Translated: CASSQEGDEQFF.

This clonotype was recorded many times. V gene TRBV24-1 combines with J gene TRBJ1-2; possibly TRBD1 for D (5 bases). The V and J ends lost 3 bases and 4 bases respectively, with 17 bases between them. Germline CDR1 is KGHDR and CDR2 is SFDVKD. This CDR3 region has 16 residues. CDR3 sequence: CATSDRPGTGFYGYTF. The CDR3 nucleotides read TGTGCCACCAGTGATCGTCCCGGGACGGGGTTCTATGGCTACACCTTC.

The table lists this clonotype with a few counts. This could be a read error, since a much larger clone is one nucleotide away. The chain couples TRBV28 to TRBJ2-7, with a tentative D call TRBD1 (6 bases). The CDR3 is 12 residues long. From germline, CDR1 is MDHEN and CDR2 SYDVKM. CDR3 sequence: CAGSQGRNEQYF. The DNA for the CDR3 is TGTGCCGGCAGCCAGGGGCGGAACGAGCAGTACTTC.

Here the CDR3 DNA reads TGTGCCAGCGGTCCGGACAGGGTCAACACCGGGGAGCTGTTTTTT. Amino acids: CASGPDRVNTGELFF. The chain links TRBV9 to TRBJ2-2; TRBD1 agrees at 8 bases. The CDR3 has 15 amino acids. Germline lookup yields CDR1 SGDLS and CDR2 YYNGEE. Trimming cost V 7 bases and J 2 bases; bases outside gene matches: 7. The entire variable domain, with the rest obtained from reference TRBV9 and TRBJ2-2, is as follows: DSGVTQTPKHLITATGQRVTLRCSPRSGDLSVYWYQQSLDQGLQFLIQYYNGEERAKGNILERFSAQQFPDLHSELNLSSLELGDSALYFCASGPDRVNTGELFFGEGSRLTVL.

The V gene is TRBV29-1, the J gene TRBJ1-2; 10 nucleotides line up with TRBD1. Losses at the gene ends were 5 bases for V and 5 bases for J; bases not matched to a gene: 8. This CDR3 spans 14 amino acids. CDR1 and CDR2 from the germline V gene are SQVTM and ANQGSEA. CDR3 sequence reads: CSVSGGQGRYGYTF. CDR3 nucleotide sequence: TGCAGCGTTTCTGGGGGACAGGGGAGATATGGCTACACCTTC.

Only a few counts were recorded for this clonotype. The chain employs TRBV27 and TRBJ2-7, with a tentative D call TRBD1 (6 bases). Germline V CDR1 and CDR2: MNHEY, SMNVEV (reference sequence). V shed 0 bases and J shed 0 bases, with 12 bases lying between them. The length of the CDR3 is 16 residues. CDR3 sequence reads: CASSLSGSGASYEQYF. The DNA of the CDR3 is TGTGCCAGCAGTTTATCCGGGTCAGGGGCCTCCTACGAGCAGTACTTC.

There are many counts of this clonotype. This chain links TRBV2 with TRBJ1-1; 7 positions agree with TRBD1. The CDR3 contains 13 residues. Germline-derived CDR1 and CDR2 are SNHLY and FYNNEI. Trimming took 6 bases from V and 4 from J; bases not matched to a gene: 5. CDR3 bases: TGTGCCAGCAGGAACTCAGGGGGCACTGAAGCTTTCTTT. Translating gives CASRNSGGTEAFF. Together with reference TRBV2 and TRBJ1-1, the CDR3 gives the full variable domain: EPEVTQTPSHQVTQMGQEVILRCVPISNHLYFYWYRQILGQKVEFLVSFYNNEISEKSEIFDDQFSVERPDGSNFTLKIRSTKLEDSAMYFCASRNSGGTEAFFGQGTRLTVV.

This clonotype was observed at least ten times. The chain recombines TRBV20-1 with TRBJ1-6; the match to TRBD1 covers 9 bases. Trimming took 3 bases from V and 5 from J; bases not matched to a gene: 5. The CDR3 spans 15 residues. CDR1 DFQATT and CDR2 SNEGSKA come from the germline V gene (reference sequence). CDR3 loop: CSARSRTGDNSPLHF. Here the CDR3 DNA reads TGCAGTGCTAGGTCTCGGACAGGGGATAATTCACCCCTCCACTTT.

This clonotype was picked up many times. The genes are TRBV2 and TRBJ1-1; 7 bases map to TRBD1. Germline V gene lookup returns CDR1 SNHLY and CDR2 FYNNEI. Trimming took 6 bases from V and 2 from J; bases not matched to a gene: 3. CDR3 length equals 13 residues. CDR3 in amino acids: CASSRTGNTEAFF. In nucleotides, the CDR3 is TGTGCCAGCAGCCGGACAGGAAACACTGAAGCTTTCTTT. Complete variable domain (other parts from reference TRBV2 and TRBJ1-1): EPEVTQTPSHQVTQMGQEVILRCVPISNHLYFYWYRQILGQKVEFLVSFYNNEISEKSEIFDDQFSVERPDGSNFTLKIRSTKLEDSAMYFCASSRTGNTEAFFGQGTRLTVV.

This clonotype was counted between two and nine times. Here the CDR3 reads CASSLPLIPYEQYF. DNA of the CDR3: TGTGCCAGCAGCTTACCACTGATTCCCTACGAGCAGTACTTC. The chain is built from TRBV7-2 and TRBJ2-7; D remains ambiguous. The ends were cut back, 2 bases at V and 2 bases at J, with 10 bases in the middle. Germline CDR1 SGHTA, CDR2 FQGNSA. This CDR3 region has 14 residues.

This clonotype was seen at least ten times. CDR3 in DNA: TGTGCCAGCAGTTTCGCCGAGATCCAAGAGACCCAGTACTTC. This gives the protein CASSFAEIQETQYF. The chain links TRBV12-3 or TRBV12-4 to TRBJ2-5; D unclear. Trimming took off 3 bases at V and 1 base at J, with 9 bases between the two ends. The CDR3 spans 14 residues.

The chain has TRBV11-1 and TRBJ2-1; 12 bases are shared with TRBD2. CDR1 is SGHAT and CDR2 is FQDESV in the germline V gene (reference sequence). The CDR3 loop spans 18 amino acids. The ends lost 5 bases at V and 8 bases at J; junction bases unmatched: 16. The CDR3 spells CASSPKPRLAGVFDEQFF. CDR3 in DNA: TGTGCCAGCAGCCCTAAACCCCGACTAGCGGGAGTCTTCGATGAGCAGTTCTTC.

This clonotype was counted ten times or more. V usage is TRBV18 and J usage is TRBJ1-1; TRBD1 might be the D (6 bases). Trimming stripped 8 bases from V and 5 bases from J, with 18 bases between. Per the germline V gene, CDR1 is KGHSH and CDR2 is LQKENI. This CDR3 is built from 14 residues. Written as DNA, the CDR3 is TGTGCCAGCAGTCCCCCAAGGGGGGGAACTGAAGCTTTCTTT. Translation gives CASSPPRGGTEAFF.

The gene calls are TRBV5-6 and TRBJ1-6; D is perhaps TRBD1 (5 bases). CDR1 SGHDT and CDR2 YYEEEE come from the germline V gene. The CDR3 length is 13 residues. With 1 base removed from V and 12 bases from J, the gap between germline ends came to 11 bases. The CDR3 nucleotides read TGTGCCAGCAGCTTGCTAGGGGCCGGACCCCTCCACTTT. Its protein is CASSLLGAGPLHF.

In its sample, this clonotype was seen many times. CDR3 region: CASLGGSFLAFF. For the CDR3, the DNA is TGTGCCAGCCTGGGGGGGTCCTTTCTGGCTTTCTTT. The chain combines TRBV2 with TRBJ1-1; D is possibly TRBD1 (5 bases). Germline CDR1 is SNHLY and CDR2 is FYNNEI. V was trimmed by 8 bases and J by 11 bases, leaving 18 bases between them. The CDR3 is made up of 12 amino acids.

The chain is built from TRBV7-8 and TRBJ2-1, with TRBD2 matching 9 bases. The CDR3 sequence is 16 residues long. Per germline, CDR1 SGHVS and CDR2 FQNEAQ. Germline trimming cut 4 bases from V and 5 bases from J; bases unmatched to any gene: 9. CDR3 sequence reads: CASSSLRLAGDNEQFF. In DNA, the CDR3 is TGTGCCAGCAGCTCCCTTAGGTTAGCGGGAGACAATGAGCAGTTCTTC.

This clonotype was recorded a few times. The V and J genes are TRBV6-1 and TRBJ2-2, with TRBD2 matching 9 bases. V was clipped by 5 bases and J by 4 bases; unmatched bases: 8. The V gene's germline CDR1 is MNHNS and CDR2 SASEGT. The CDR3 has 16 amino acids. The CDR3: CASSPPAGGITGELFF. The CDR3, as DNA: TGTGCCAGCAGTCCCCCAGCGGGAGGTATCACCGGGGAGCTGTTTTTT.

This chain connects TRBV27 to TRBJ1-5; D is uncertain. The CDR3 runs to 18 residues. Germline V CDR1 and CDR2: MNHEY, SMNVEV (reference sequence). V lost 2 bases and J lost 1, with 18 bases in between. CDR3 sequence: CASSLNSPGSASNQPQHF. In nucleotides, the CDR3 is TGTGCCAGCAGTTTAAACTCGCCAGGCAGTGCGAGCAATCAGCCCCAGCATTTT.

CDR3 bases: TGTGCCAGCTCACCACCGAGGGTTGGGGGCCTCCACTTT. Translating it yields CASSPPRVGGLHF. The V and J genes are TRBV18 and TRBJ1-6; maybe TRBD1 (5 bases). Trimming shortened V by 0 bases and J by 15 bases, and 12 bases separated the two germline ends. There are 13 residues in the CDR3. Germline V CDR1 and CDR2: KGHSH, LQKENI.

This clonotype was found many times. The V and J genes are TRBV28 and TRBJ1-5; D remains unclear. V lost 6 bases and J lost 0, with 18 bases in between. The CDR3 consists of 17 residues. Germline CDR1 MDHEN, CDR2 SYDVKM. CDR3 DNA sequence: TGTGCCAGCAGCTCGGCCCTCTGGGGATATAGCAATCAGCCCCAGCATTTT. Translating it yields CASSSALWGYSNQPQHF.

Many counts were recorded for this clonotype. V and J are TRBV27 and TRBJ2-2; the D is unclear. This CDR3 contains 16 residues. Germline CDR1 and CDR2: MNHEY and SMNVEV (reference sequence). V lost 1 base to trimming and J lost 1 base, with 10 bases between them. Here the CDR3 DNA reads TGTGCCAGCAGTTTATTACAAACGGTGAACACCGGGGAGCTGTTTTTT. Its translation is CASSLLQTVNTGELFF.